The text below deals with one TCR beta chain. This clone was counted a few times. The specificity of this receptor is unknown. The input lacks base qualities; no much larger clone sits a single base away. The time point label here, explained by the study, means: baseline before first vaccination. Vaccinee samples came from UK trials COV001 and COV002, including a single-blind randomized controlled phase 2/3 trial of AZD1222 (ChAdOx1 nCoV-19) in healthy adults. Trial participant PBMC samples were collected at day 0 and day 28 after the second dose for TCRbeta chain sequencing. The CDR3 regions of human TCRbeta chains were subjected to immunosequencing. The authors' pipeline ran thus. TCRs in the repertoires were matched against a reference library of SARS-CoV-2-specific TCRs that had been generated with the MIRA antigen-specificity platform. Breadth was defined as the fraction of unique TCRs that were SARS-CoV-2-associated, and depth was defined as the fraction of total T cells that were SARS-CoV-2-associated. Using the MIRA data, each spike-specific TCR was assigned both to the spike region to which the TCR was reactive and to a CD4 or CD8 class. Log10-transformed breadth and depth values were compared by one-way ANOVA with Sidak's multiple comparisons tests. Sourced from immuneACCESS, this table was stored by TCRdb with only in-frame sequences that have V and J called. A share of the clones is absent; for the studies checked, an unresolved V gene accounts for under half, and the remainder has no known explanation. Clone size and the V and J calls come from that table; the DNA yielded D and trimming. This sample gives more than 150,000 clones in total; 85% to 90% of them show up just once. Under 6.5% of the sample lies in the top ten.

Taken from cysteine to phenylalanine, the CDR3 has 12 residues. Just CDR3 DNA is preserved here, 36 bases in frame from base 1. V is pared back by 8 bases and J by 4 bases, with 11 bases lying between the germline termini. CDR1 and CDR2 are drawn from the germline V gene: SNHLY, FYNNEI. The sample belongs to a study of T cell responses to AZD1222 COVID-19 vaccine (dated by TCRdb to the early 2020s). A note on the overall study: Because spike-specific TCR depth and breadth did not differ between the two schedules, AZD1222 recipients who got a second dose at roughly 4 weeks were pooled with those who got a second dose at roughly 12 weeks. A total of 233 trial participants underwent TCR sequencing, of whom approximately 210 received two doses of AZD1222 and 26 received two doses of the MenACWY control vaccine. Enrollment into the trials was organized by age into subgroups of 18-55, 56-69 and 70-plus years, and those subgroups contained 148, 28 and 57 TCR-sequenced participants, respectively.

Study-wide findings and limitations: Participants were mostly white British, with more females than males. The authors suggested clonal diversity may have been underestimated. Because no day 14 peak-response samples were available, the repertoires could be characterized only after the peak T cell response. Reportedly, close to half of the unique spike-specific TCRs recognized epitopes lying outside the regions that are mutated in the B.1.351 and B.1.1.7 variants. The vaccine-associated CD4 TCRs covered the entire spike protein, and the dominant responses fell in regions 160-218 and 743-854. Only five or six AZD1222 recipients were SARS-CoV-2 seropositive at baseline, limiting conclusions about previously exposed vaccinees. In the small 56-69-year group, the increase in depth fell short of significance, most likely because of low power. A significant rise in spike-specific TCR breadth and depth was observed after two AZD1222 doses relative to day 0 and relative to MenACWY recipients.

The chain is assembled from TRBV2 and TRBJ2-5; no D gene call is confident. The sequenced sample was peripheral blood, obtained on day 0 of AZD1222 vaccination. The sequence came from an adult in good health. CDR3 loop: CASSSRRETQYF. DNA sequence: TGTGCCAGCTCCTCCAGGCGAGAGACCCAGTACTTC.